The 15 T cell receptor beta chains given below trace back to one sample, sequenced in a study of beta chain features in type 1 diabetes. The sequenced template was cDNA made from the entire isolated RNA. TCRdb keeps only in-frame clones here, not all; method: immunoSEQ multiplex PCR. The table shows 500,000 to 700,000 clones, with around 15% occurring only once. Material: naive CD4+ T cells from blood. The receptors shown here come from a man between 18 and 29 years old in good health.

With respect to this clone: At one end, the junction sequence differs from germline, possibly due to a read error. V is TRBV14 and J is TRBJ1-1, with 10 bases fitting TRBD1. The germline V gene has CDR1 SGHDN and CDR2 FVKESK. The CDR3 length is 13 residues. The CDR3 sequence is CASSQDRGTGVDF. CDR3 nucleotides: TGTGCCAGCAGCCAAGATCGGGGGACAGGGGTGGATTTT.

The chain recombines TRBV5-1 with TRBJ2-1; 7 nucleotides match TRBD1. The J segment lost 7 bases and the V segment lost 0 bases, leaving 7 bases of the junction unmatched. This CDR3 region has 15 residues. Germline V gene lookup returns CDR1 SGHRS and CDR2 YFSETQ. CDR3 nucleotides: TGCGCCAGCAGCTTGGGAGAGGGGGCGTGGAATGAGCAGTTCTTC. Translated, it gives CASSLGEGAWNEQFF.

With respect to this clone: Germline and junction disagree at one end, which may indicate a read error. In DNA form, the CDR3 reads TGTGCCAGCTCACGGGACGGTTCTCAGGCCCAGCATTTT. It encodes CASSRDGSQAQHF. This chain joins TRBV18 and TRBJ1-5, with D possibly matching TRBD1 (5 bases). The CDR3 is 13 residues long. Per the germline V gene, CDR1 is KGHSH and CDR2 is LQKENI.

This clone was counted ten times or more. The J gene is TRBJ1-6, the V gene TRBV16, with D perhaps TRBD1 (6 bases). Trimming took off 7 bases at V and 9 bases at J, with 22 bases between the two ends. The CDR3 length is 16 residues. Germline lookup yields CDR1 KGHSY and CDR2 FQNENV. The CDR3 protein is CASMTSGGPSGSPLHF. The CDR3 nucleotides are TGTGCCAGCATGACTTCCGGGGGCCCATCGGGTTCACCCCTCCACTTT.

The chain recombines TRBV11-2 with TRBJ2-5, with D perhaps TRBD1 (6 bases). The length of the CDR3 is 16 residues. V was clipped by 1 base and J by 5 bases, with 17 bases between them. Looked up from germline, CDR1 is SGHAT and CDR2 is FQNNGV. The CDR3 sequence is CASSLGDTPHGETQYF. The DNA of the CDR3 is TGTGCCAGCAGCTTAGGGGACACACCCCACGGGGAGACCCAGTACTTC.

This CDR3 is CASRYREGEQYF. Here the CDR3 DNA reads TGTGCCAGCAGATACAGGGAGGGCGAGCAGTACTTC. The V gene is TRBV6-5, the J gene TRBJ2-7, with D perhaps matching TRBD2 (7 bases). In germline, CDR1 is MNHEY, CDR2 SVGAGI. This CDR3 spans 12 amino acids. Between the trimmed V and J ends, which lost 6 bases and 6 bases, there was a span of 12 bases.

The chain combines TRBV9 with TRBJ2-3; TRBD1 is a possible D gene (6 bases). The CDR3 is 17 amino acids. The V end was cut by 0 bases, the J end by 0 bases, with 14 bases between. Looked up from germline, CDR1 is SGDLS and CDR2 is YYNGEE. The CDR3 DNA follows: TGTGCCAGCAGCGTAGTAACCGGACAGCGAAGCACAGATACGCAGTATTTT. Translating it yields CASSVVTGQRSTDTQYF.

The chain recombines TRBV7-9 with TRBJ1-1; tentative D call: TRBD1 (5 bases). Germline values: CDR1 SEHNR, CDR2 FQNEAQ (reference sequence). The CDR3 totals 15 residues. V was trimmed by 0 bases and J by 1 base, leaving 9 bases between them. The CDR3 nucleotides read TGTGCCAGCAGCTTAGCCGGGGCCAAGAACACTGAAGCTTTCTTT. Translated, it gives CASSLAGAKNTEAFF.

In this sample, this clone turned up a few times. The chain combines TRBV28 with TRBJ2-7, with TRBD1 as a possible D gene (5 bases). The CDR3 covers 15 residues. V was clipped by 6 bases and J by 0 bases, with 15 bases between them. Germline V CDR1 and CDR2: MDHEN, SYDVKM. The CDR3 DNA reads TGTGCCAGCAGCTACAGGTCCTTAGGCTCCTACGAGCAGTACTTC. Encoded protein: CASSYRSLGSYEQYF.

CDR3 nucleotide sequence: TGTGCCAGCACGCCTAGCGGAACCTACAATGAGCAGTTCTTC. Amino acids: CASTPSGTYNEQFF. V gene TRBV25-1 combines with J gene TRBJ2-1; TRBD2 matches at 7 bases. V shed 7 bases and J 2 bases; nucleotides not matched to a gene: 5. Germline CDR1 is MGHDK and CDR2 is SYGVNS. This CDR3 has 14 residues.

This clone was seen more than once but under ten times. The V and J genes are TRBV6-5 and TRBJ2-1; D uncertain. The CDR3 sequence is 13 residues long. The germline V gene encodes CDR1 MNHEY and CDR2 SVGAGI. Trimming pared 2 bases from V and 5 bases from J, leaving 7 bases between. The CDR3 here is CASSYPQDNEQFF. Written as DNA, the CDR3 is TGTGCCAGCAGTTACCCCCAGGACAATGAGCAGTTCTTC.

The chain couples TRBV7-3 to TRBJ1-3, with unresolved D. The CDR3 runs 16 residues. Germline V gene lookup returns CDR1 SGHTA and CDR2 FQGTGA. Trimming stripped 2 bases from V and 1 base from J, with 12 bases between. CDR3 nucleotide sequence: TGTGCCAGCAGCTTATTCCCCGGGGTATCTGGAAACACCATATATTTT. Protein sequence: CASSLFPGVSGNTIYF. The complete variable domain, with remaining parts taken from reference TRBV7-3 and TRBJ1-3, reads GAGVSQTPSNKVTEKGKYVELRCDPISGHTALYWYRQSLGQGPEFLIYFQGTGAADDSGLPNDRFFAVRPEGSVSTLKIQRTERGDSAVYLCASSLFPGVSGNTIYFGEGSWLTVV.

The rearrangement joins TRBV7-3 to TRBJ2-2; D tentatively fits TRBD1 or TRBD2 (5 bases each). In germline, CDR1 is SGHTA, CDR2 FQGTGA. Trimming stripped 1 base from V and 2 bases from J, with 14 bases between. CDR3 length: 17 amino acids. The CDR3 region has the DNA TGTGCCAGCAGCTTAAAGAAGGGGCGGACTAACACCGGGGAGCTGTTTTTT. It specifies CASSLKKGRTNTGELFF.

There are a few counts of this clone. The rearrangement uses TRBV7-9 and TRBJ2-7, with 7 bases matching TRBD1. Germline V gene sequence: CDR1 SEHNR, CDR2 FQNEAQ (reference sequence). Trimming at V came to 5 bases and at J to 4 bases, leaving 2 bases not matched to a gene. This CDR3 comprises 12 residues. CDR3 region: CASSQQGYEQYF. DNA of the CDR3: TGTGCCAGCAGCCAACAGGGGTACGAGCAGTACTTC.

This chain's CDR3 is CSVDVRGQHEQYF. The CDR3 region has the DNA TGCAGCGTTGATGTCAGGGGGCAGCACGAGCAGTACTTC. The chain links TRBV29-1 to TRBJ2-7, with 8 bases that match TRBD1. Germline values: CDR1 SQVTM, CDR2 ANQGSEA. Trimming took 3 bases from V and 5 from J; bases not matched to a gene: 6. This CDR3 is 13 amino acids long.